This T cell receptor beta chain was captured in a study of cytomegalovirus exposure and HLA in healthy donors. This CDR3 is 15 amino acids long. From germline, CDR1 is LGHNA and CDR2 YNFKEQ. With V trimmed by 1 base and J by 9 bases, 6 bases remained unmatched. The PCR contained 60 Vbeta and 13 Jbeta primers. Repertoires were generated with immunoSEQ multiplex PCR, while TCRdb's copy carries only in-frame clones and drops some. This table lists about 140,000 clones. The TCR comes from a woman aged 18-29 years in good health and CMV-seronegative. The chain recombines TRBV4-2 with TRBJ1-6; 7 bases match TRBD1. Sequenced material: PBMCs. Here the CDR3 reads CASSQGQGESSPLHF. The CDR3 coding sequence is TGTGCCAGCAGCCAAGGACAGGGCGAAAGTTCACCCCTCCACTTT.